This T cell receptor beta chain was identified in a study of T cells in Graves' hyperthyroidism and ophthalmopathy. As for this clonotype: The target antigen is unknown.

Absent ophthalmopathy progression within 18 months defined stable Graves' hyperthyroidism. Researchers took RNA transcripts and amplified the TCR beta CDR3 regions from them. HTBI primers were employed in a first-round RT-PCR of the TCR CDR3. MiXCR, applied by TCRdb to the multiplex PCR reads, yields one record per CDR3 protein. The table has about 540,000 distinct CDR3 sequences, under 60% seen once. Study results and caveats: Blood also carried most thyroid clonotypes expanded above 0.001.

The CDR3 runs to 12 residues. Trimming at V came to 3 bases and at J to 15 bases, leaving 8 bases not matched to a gene. Germline CDR1 is ENHRY and CDR2 is SYGVKD. This chain connects TRBV10-3 to TRBJ2-1; 7 bases are shared with TRBD1. The clonotype was recovered from a woman between 18 and 29 years old with Graves' hyperthyroidism. The source material was peripheral blood or thyroid tissue (not recorded which). CDR3 sequence: CAISDLRQGPFF. The CDR3 nucleotides read TGTGCCATCAGTGACCTCCGACAGGGTCCGTTCTTC.